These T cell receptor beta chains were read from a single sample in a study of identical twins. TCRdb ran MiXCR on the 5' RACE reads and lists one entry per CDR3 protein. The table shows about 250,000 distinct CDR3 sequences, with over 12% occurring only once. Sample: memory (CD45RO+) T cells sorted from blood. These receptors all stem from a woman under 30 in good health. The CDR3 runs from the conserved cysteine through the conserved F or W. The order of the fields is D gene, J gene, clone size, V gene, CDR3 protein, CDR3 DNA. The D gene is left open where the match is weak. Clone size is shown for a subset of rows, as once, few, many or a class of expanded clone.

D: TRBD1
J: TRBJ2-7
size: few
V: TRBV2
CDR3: CASRSPGTGVEQYF
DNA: TGTGCCAGCAGAAGTCCCGGGACAGGGGTCGAGCAGTACTTC

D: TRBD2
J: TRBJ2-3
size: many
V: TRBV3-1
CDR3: CASSLLGAGGQADTQYF
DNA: TGTGCCAGCAGCCTCCTAGGAGCGGGAGGCCAAGCAGATACGCAGTATTTT

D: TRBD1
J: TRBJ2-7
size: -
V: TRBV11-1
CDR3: CASSPGTGDLHEQYF
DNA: TGTGCCAGCAGCCCCGGGACAGGGGATCTTCACGAGCAGTACTTC

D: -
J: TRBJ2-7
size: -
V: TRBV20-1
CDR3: CSASRLYEQYF
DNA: TGCAGTGCTAGTCGCCTCTACGAGCAGTACTTC

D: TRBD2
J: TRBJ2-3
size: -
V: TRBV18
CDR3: CASSREPSGVTDTQYF
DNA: TGTGCCAGCTCACGAGAACCTAGCGGGGTCACAGATACGCAGTATTTT

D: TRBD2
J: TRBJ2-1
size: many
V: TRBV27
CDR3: CASRTGTSGVYSYNEQFF
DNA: TGTGCCAGCAGAACCGGGACTAGCGGGGTTTACTCCTACAATGAGCAGTTCTTC

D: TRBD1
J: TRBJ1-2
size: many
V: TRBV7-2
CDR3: CASSRRDRGGSGYTF
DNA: TGTGCCAGCAGCCGCCGGGACAGGGGGGGATCTGGCTACACCTTC

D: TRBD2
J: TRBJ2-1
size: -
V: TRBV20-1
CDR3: CSASLAGGSYNEQFF
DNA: TGCAGTGCTAGCCTAGCGGGGGGTTCCTACAATGAGCAGTTCTTC

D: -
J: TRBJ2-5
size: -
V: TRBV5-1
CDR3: CASSPGSTQETQYF
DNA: TGCGCCAGCAGTCCCGGGTCCACCCAAGAGACCCAGTACTTC

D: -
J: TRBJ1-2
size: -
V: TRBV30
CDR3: CAWSRLDSPYGYTF
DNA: TGTGCCTGGAGCCGGTTGGACAGTCCTTATGGCTACACCTTC

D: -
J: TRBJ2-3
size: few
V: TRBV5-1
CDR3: CASSLGDLSTDTQYF
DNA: TGCGCCAGCAGCTTGGGGGACTTATCCACAGATACGCAGTATTTT

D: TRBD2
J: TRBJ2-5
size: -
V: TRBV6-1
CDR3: CASSKGLAGVRETQYF
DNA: TGTGCCAGCAGTAAGGGACTAGCGGGAGTTCGAGAGACCCAGTACTTC

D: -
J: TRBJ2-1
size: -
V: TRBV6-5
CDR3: CASISQGARHEQFF
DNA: TGTGCCAGCATTTCACAAGGCGCGAGGCATGAGCAGTTCTTC

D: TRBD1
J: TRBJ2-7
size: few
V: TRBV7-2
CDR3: CASSSGTGRWEQYF
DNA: TGTGCCAGCAGCTCCGGGACAGGGCGGTGGGAGCAGTACTTC

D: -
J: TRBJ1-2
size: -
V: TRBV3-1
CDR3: CASSRQQGNGYTF
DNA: TGTGCCAGCAGCCGTCAACAGGGAAACGGCTACACCTTC

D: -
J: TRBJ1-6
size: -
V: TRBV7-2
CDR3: CASSPSFSPLHF
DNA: TGTGCCAGCAGCCCGTCGTTTTCACCCCTCCACTTT

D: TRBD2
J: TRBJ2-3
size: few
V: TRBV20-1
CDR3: CSARSGVYTDTQYF
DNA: TGCAGTGCTCGTAGCGGGGTTTACACAGATACGCAGTATTTT

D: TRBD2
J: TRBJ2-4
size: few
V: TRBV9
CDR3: CASSGGGGAKNIQYF
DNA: TGTGCCAGCAGTGGCGGGGGAGGAGCCAAAAACATTCAGTACTTC

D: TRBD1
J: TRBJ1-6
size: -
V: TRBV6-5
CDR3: CASSYATGGDSPLHF
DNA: TGTGCCAGCAGTTACGCGACAGGGGGCGATTCACCCCTCCACTTT

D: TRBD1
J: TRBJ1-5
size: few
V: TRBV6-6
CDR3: CASSSDRDQPQHF
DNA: TGTGCCAGCAGTTCCGACAGGGATCAGCCCCAGCATTTT

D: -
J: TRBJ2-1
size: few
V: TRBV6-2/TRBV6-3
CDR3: CASSYSGTKQFF
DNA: TGTGCCAGCAGTTACTCTGGGACCAAGCAGTTCTTC

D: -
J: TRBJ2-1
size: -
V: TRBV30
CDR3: CAWRVFRGEQFF
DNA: TGTGCCTGGAGGGTCTTTAGGGGTGAGCAGTTCTTC

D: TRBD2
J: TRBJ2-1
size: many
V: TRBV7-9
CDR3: CASSPTSGIMNEQFF
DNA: TGTGCCAGCAGCCCGACTAGCGGGATCATGAATGAGCAGTTCTTC

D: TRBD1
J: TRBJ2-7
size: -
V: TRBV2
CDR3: CASSGRGPYEQYF
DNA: TGTGCCAGCAGTGGAAGGGGGCCCTACGAGCAGTACTTC

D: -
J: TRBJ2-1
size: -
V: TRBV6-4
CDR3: CASSVDWDYNEQFF
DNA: TGTGCCAGCAGTGTGGACTGGGACTACAATGAGCAGTTCTTC

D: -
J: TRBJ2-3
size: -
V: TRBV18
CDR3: CASSPLAGTTDTQYF
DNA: TGTGCCAGCTCACCACTTGCGGGGACTACAGATACGCAGTATTTT

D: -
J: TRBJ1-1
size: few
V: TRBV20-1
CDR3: CSARLLGGNLNTEAFF
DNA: TGCAGTGCTAGGCTCCTCGGGGGGAATCTGAACACTGAAGCTTTCTTT

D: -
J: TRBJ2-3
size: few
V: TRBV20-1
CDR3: CSALGLGTDTQYF
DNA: TGCAGTGCTCTGGGGCTAGGCACAGATACGCAGTATTTT

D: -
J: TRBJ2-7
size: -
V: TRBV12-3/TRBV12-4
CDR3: CASTPGNGITYEQYF
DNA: TGTGCCAGCACCCCTGGTAATGGGATTACCTACGAGCAGTACTTC